This TCR beta chain originates from a study of shared clonotypes between healthy human individuals. Germline V gives CDR1 SGDLS, CDR2 YYNGEE. The CDR3 totals 14 residues. V lost 0 bases and J 2 bases, leaving 7 bases between the germline ends. Profiled with immunoSEQ multiplex PCR; TCRdb holds only in-frame clones, not every one. The sample yields hundreds of thousands of clones, over 60% seen once. The TCR was taken from a woman aged 35 to 49 in good health. Some clones in this sample may be carry-over from other donors' samples. The chain links TRBV9 to TRBJ2-3; D is uncertain. The material sequenced was PBMCs. The CDR3 reads CASSVGLYTDTQYF. The CDR3 DNA follows: TGTGCCAGCAGCGTAGGCCTTTACACAGATACGCAGTATTTT.